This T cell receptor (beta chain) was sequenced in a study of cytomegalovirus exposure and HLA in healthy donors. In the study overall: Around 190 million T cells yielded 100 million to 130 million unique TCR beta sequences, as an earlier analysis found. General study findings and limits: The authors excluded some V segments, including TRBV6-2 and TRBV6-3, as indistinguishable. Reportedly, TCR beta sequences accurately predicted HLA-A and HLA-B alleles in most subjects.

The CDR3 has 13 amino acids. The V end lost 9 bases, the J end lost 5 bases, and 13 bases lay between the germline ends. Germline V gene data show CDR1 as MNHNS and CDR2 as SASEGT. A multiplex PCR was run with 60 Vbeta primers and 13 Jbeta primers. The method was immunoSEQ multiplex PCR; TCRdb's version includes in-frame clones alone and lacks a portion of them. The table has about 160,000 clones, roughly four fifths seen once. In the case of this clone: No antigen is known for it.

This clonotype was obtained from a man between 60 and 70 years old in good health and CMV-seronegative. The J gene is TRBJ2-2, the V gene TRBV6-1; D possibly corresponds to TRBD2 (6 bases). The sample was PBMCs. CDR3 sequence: CASTGGVTGELFF. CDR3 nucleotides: TGTGCCAGTACTGGAGGGGTTACCGGGGAGCTGTTTTTT.